The source of this TCR beta chain is a study of T cells in Graves' hyperthyroidism and ophthalmopathy. Amplification targeted TCR beta CDR3 regions from RNA transcripts. The TCR CDR3 first-round RT-PCR relied on the HTBI primer set. TCRdb re-called the multiplex PCR reads with MiXCR, one entry per CDR3 protein. Among roughly 650,000 distinct CDR3 sequences listed, 15% to 20% were seen once. In its sample, this clonotype was seen a few times. This CDR3 region has 15 residues. Germline V lookup: CDR1 MNHNS, CDR2 SASEGT. V was trimmed by 2 bases and J by 4 bases, leaving 14 bases between them. J is TRBJ2-5 and V is TRBV6-1; D may be TRBD2 (6 bases). The sequenced sample was blood. The clonotype originates from a woman between 35 and 50 years old with Graves' ophthalmopathy. In nucleotides, the CDR3 is TGTGCCAGCAGTGAATTGGAGGGTCCTACAGAGACCCAGTACTTC. Residues: CASSELEGPTETQYF.